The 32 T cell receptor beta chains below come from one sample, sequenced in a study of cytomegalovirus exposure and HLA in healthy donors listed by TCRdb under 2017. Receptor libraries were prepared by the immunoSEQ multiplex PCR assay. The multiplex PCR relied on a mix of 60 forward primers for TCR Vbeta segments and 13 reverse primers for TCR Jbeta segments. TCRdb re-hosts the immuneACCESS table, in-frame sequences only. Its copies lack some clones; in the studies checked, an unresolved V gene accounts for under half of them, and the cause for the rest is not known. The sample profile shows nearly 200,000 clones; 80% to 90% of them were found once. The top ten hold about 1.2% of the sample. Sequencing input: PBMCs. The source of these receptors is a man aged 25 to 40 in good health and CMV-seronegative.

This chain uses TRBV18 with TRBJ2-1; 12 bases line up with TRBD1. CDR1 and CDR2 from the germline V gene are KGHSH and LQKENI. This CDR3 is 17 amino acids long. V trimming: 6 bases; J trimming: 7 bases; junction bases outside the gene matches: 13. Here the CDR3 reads CASSPTAGQGAGNEQFF. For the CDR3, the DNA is TGTGCCAGCTCTCCAACTGCGGGACAGGGGGCAGGGAATGAGCAGTTCTTC. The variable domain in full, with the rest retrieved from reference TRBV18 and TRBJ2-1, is NAGVMQNPRHLVRRRGQEARLRCSPMKGHSHVYWYRQLPEEGLKFMVYLQKENIIDESGMPKERFSAEFPKEGPSILRIQQVVRGDSAAYFCASSPTAGQGAGNEQFFGPGTRLTVL.

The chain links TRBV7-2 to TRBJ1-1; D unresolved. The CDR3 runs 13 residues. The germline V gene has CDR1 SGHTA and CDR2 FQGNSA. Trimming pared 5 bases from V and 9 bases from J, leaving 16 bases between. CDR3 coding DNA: TGTGCCAGCAGCCAAGGTGGGGAGATGAAAGCTTTCTTT. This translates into CASSQGGEMKAFF.

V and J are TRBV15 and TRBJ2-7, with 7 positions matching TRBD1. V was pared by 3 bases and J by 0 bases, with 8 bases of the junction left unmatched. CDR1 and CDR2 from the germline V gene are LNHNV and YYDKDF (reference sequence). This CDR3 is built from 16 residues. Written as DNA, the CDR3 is TGTGCCACCAGCAGGGGGAAGGACAGGCCCTCCTACGAGCAGTACTTC. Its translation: CATSRGKDRPSYEQYF.

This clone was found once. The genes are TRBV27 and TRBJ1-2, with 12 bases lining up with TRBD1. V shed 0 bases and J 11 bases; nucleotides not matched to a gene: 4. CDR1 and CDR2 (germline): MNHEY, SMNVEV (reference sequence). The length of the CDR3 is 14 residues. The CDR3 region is CASSLSGTGGIYTF. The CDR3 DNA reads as TGTGCCAGCAGTTTATCCGGGACAGGGGGCATTTACACCTTC.

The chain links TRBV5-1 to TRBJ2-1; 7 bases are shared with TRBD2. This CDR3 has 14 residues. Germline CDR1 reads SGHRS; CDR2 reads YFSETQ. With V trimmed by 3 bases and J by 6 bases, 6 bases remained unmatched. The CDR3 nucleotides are TGCGCCAGCAGCTCAGGACTAGTCGGCAATGAGCAGTTCTTC. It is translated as CASSSGLVGNEQFF.

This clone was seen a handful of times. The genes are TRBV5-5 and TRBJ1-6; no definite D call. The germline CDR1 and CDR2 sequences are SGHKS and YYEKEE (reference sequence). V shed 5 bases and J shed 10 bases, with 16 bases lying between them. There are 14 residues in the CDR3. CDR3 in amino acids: CASRPWSGGSPLHF. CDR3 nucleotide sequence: TGTGCCAGCAGACCGTGGTCAGGTGGCTCACCCCTCCACTTT.

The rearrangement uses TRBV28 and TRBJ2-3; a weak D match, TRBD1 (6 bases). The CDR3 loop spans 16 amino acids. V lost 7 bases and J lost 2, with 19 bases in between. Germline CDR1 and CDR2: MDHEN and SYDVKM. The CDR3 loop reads CASTVTWGQHTDTQYF. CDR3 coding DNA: TGTGCCAGCACCGTCACGTGGGGGCAGCACACAGATACGCAGTATTTT.

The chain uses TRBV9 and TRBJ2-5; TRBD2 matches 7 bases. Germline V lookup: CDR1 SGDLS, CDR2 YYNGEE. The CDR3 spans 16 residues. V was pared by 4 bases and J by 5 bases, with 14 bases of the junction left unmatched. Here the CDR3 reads CASSPQSGGVRETQYF. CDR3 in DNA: TGTGCCAGCAGCCCTCAAAGTGGGGGGGTGAGGGAGACCCAGTACTTC.

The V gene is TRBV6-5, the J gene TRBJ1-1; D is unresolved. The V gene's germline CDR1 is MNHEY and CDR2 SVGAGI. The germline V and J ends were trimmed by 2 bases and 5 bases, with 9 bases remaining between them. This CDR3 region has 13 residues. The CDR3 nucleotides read TGTGCCAGCAGTTACGTGGGAGAAACTGAAGCTTTCTTT. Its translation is CASSYVGETEAFF.

The CDR3 reads CASRGSGSPLHF. The CDR3 DNA reads TGTGCCAGCAGGGGTTCAGGCTCACCCCTCCACTTT. The rearrangement links TRBV6-1 to TRBJ1-6; D gene uncertain. Between the trimmed V and J ends, which lost 6 bases and 10 bases, there was a span of 10 bases. The CDR3 covers 12 residues. Germline V lookup: CDR1 MNHNS, CDR2 SASEGT.

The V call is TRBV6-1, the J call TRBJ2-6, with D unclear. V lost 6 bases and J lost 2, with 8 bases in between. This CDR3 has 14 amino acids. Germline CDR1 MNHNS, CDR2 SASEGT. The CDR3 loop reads CASSLDPGANVLTF. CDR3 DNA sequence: TGTGCCAGCAGCCTAGACCCTGGGGCCAACGTCCTGACTTTC.

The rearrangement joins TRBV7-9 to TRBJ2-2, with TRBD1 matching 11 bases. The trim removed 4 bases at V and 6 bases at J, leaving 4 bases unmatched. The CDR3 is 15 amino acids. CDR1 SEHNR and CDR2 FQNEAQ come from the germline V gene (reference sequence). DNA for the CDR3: TGTGCCAGCAGCTCCCCGGGACAGGGGGCCGGGGAGCTGTTTTTT. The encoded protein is CASSSPGQGAGELFF.

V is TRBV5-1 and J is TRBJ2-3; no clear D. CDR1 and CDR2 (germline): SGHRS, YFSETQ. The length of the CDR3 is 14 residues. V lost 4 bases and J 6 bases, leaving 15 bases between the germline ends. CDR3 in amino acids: CASSPRVQSDTQYF. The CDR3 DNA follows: TGCGCCAGCAGCCCTAGAGTCCAGTCGGATACGCAGTATTTT.

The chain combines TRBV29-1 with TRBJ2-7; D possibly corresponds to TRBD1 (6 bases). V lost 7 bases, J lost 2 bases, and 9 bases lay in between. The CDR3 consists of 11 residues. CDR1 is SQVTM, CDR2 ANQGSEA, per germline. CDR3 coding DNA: TGCAGCGGGCAGGGGACCTACGAGCAGTACTTC. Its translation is CSGQGTYEQYF.

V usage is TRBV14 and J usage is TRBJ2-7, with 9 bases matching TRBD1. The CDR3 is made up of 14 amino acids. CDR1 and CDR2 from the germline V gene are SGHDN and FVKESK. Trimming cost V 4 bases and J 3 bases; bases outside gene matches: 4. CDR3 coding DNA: TGTGCCAGCAGCCCCCGGGACAGGGACTACGAGCAGTACTTC. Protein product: CASSPRDRDYEQYF.

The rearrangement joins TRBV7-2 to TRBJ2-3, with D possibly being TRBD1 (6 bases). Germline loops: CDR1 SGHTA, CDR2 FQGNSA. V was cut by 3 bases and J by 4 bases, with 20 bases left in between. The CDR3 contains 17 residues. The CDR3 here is CASSLRQGLNGADTQYF. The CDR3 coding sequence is TGTGCCAGCAGCTTGCGTCAGGGGCTAAACGGGGCAGATACGCAGTATTTT.

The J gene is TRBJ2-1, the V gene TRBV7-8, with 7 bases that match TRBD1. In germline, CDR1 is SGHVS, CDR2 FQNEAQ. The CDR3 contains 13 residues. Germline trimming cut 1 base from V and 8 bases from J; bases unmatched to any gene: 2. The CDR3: CASSLERGHEQFF. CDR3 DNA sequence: TGTGCCAGCAGCTTAGAGAGGGGGCATGAGCAGTTCTTC.

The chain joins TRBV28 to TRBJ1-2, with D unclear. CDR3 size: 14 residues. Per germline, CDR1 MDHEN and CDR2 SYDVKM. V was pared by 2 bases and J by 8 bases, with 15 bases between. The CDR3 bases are TGTGCCAGCAGTTTAGCGGTAGGAACCTGGGGCTACACCTTC. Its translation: CASSLAVGTWGYTF.

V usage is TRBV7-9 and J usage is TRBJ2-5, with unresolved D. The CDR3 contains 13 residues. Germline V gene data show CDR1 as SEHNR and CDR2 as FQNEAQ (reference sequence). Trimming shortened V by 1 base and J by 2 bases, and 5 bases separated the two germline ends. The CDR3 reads CASSLGAQETQYF. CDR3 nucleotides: TGTGCCAGCAGCTTAGGGGCACAAGAGACCCAGTACTTC.

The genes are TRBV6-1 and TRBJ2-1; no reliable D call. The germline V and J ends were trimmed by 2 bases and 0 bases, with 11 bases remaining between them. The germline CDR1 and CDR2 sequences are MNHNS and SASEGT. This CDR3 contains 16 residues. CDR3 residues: CASSEPPYSSYNEQFF. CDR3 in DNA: TGTGCCAGCAGTGAACCCCCCTATAGCTCCTACAATGAGCAGTTCTTC.

The CDR3 region is CASSYGPGDTQYF. The CDR3 bases are TGTGCCAGCAGTTACGGCCCGGGAGATACGCAGTATTTT. The V and J genes are TRBV6-6 and TRBJ2-3; D gene ambiguous. Trimming stripped 2 bases from V and 5 bases from J, with 8 bases between. This CDR3 is built from 13 residues. Per germline, CDR1 MNHNY and CDR2 SVGAGI (reference sequence).

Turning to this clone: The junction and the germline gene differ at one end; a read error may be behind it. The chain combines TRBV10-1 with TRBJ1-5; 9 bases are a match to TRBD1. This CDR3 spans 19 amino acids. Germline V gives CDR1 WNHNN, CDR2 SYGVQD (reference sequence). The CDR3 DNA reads TGCGCCAGCAGAGAGTCGGCCGGGACAGGGAAAGGAGGCAATCAGCCCCAGCATTTT. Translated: CASRESAGTGKGGNQPQHF.

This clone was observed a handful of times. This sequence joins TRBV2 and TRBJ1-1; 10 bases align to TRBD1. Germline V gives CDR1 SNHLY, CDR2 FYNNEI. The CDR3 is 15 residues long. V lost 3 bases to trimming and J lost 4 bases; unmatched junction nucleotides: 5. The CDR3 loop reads CASSDWRTGGTEAFF. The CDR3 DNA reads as TGTGCCAGCAGTGATTGGAGGACAGGGGGCACTGAAGCTTTCTTT.

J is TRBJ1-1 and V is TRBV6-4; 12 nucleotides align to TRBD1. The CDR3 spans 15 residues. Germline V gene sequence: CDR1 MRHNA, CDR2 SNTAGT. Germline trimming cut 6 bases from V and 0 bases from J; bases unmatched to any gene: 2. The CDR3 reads CASRGQGAMNTEAFF. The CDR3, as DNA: TGTGCCAGCAGGGGACAGGGGGCCATGAACACTGAAGCTTTCTTT.

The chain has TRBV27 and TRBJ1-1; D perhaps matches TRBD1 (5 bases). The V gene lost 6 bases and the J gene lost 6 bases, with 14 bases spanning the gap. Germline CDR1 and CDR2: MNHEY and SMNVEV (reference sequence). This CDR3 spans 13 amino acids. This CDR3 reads CASRLQGRAEAFF. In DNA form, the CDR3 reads TGTGCCAGCAGACTGCAGGGTAGGGCTGAAGCTTTCTTT.

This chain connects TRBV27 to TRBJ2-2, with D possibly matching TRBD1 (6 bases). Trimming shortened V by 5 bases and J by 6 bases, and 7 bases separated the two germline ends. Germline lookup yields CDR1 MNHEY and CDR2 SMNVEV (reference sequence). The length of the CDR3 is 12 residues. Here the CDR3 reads CASSQGSGELFF. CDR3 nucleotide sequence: TGTGCCAGCAGTCAGGGGTCCGGGGAGCTGTTTTTT.

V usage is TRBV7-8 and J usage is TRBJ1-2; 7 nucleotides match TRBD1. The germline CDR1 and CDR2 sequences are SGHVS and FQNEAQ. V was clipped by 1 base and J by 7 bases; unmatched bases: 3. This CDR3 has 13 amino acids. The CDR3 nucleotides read TGTGCCAGCAGCTTAGACAGGGGTACTGGCTACACCTTC. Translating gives CASSLDRGTGYTF.

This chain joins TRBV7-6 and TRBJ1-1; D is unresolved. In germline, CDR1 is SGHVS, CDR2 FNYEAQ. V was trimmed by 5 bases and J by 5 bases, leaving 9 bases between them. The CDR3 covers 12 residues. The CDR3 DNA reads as TGTGCCAGCAGCCACGGTGGTACTGAAGCTTTCTTT. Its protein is CASSHGGTEAFF.

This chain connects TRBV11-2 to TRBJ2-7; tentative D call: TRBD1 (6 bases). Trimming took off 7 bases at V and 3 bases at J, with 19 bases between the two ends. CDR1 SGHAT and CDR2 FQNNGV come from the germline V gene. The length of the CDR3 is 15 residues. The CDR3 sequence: CASTLRRDILYEQYF. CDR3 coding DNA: TGTGCCAGCACGCTACGCCGGGACATCCTCTACGAGCAGTACTTC.

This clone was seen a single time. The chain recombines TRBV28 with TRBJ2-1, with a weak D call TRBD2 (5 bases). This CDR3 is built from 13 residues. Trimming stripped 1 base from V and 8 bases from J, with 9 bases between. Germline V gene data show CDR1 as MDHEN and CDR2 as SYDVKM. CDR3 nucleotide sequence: TGTGCCAGCAGTTTATCGGAGGTCGATGAGCAGTTCTTC. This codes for CASSLSEVDEQFF.

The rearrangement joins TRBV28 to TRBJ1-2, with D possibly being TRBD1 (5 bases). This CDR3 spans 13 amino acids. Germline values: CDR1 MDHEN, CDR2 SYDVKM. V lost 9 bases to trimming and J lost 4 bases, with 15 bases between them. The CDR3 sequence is CARRFNDSYGYTF. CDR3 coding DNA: TGTGCCAGACGGTTCAACGACAGCTATGGCTACACCTTC.

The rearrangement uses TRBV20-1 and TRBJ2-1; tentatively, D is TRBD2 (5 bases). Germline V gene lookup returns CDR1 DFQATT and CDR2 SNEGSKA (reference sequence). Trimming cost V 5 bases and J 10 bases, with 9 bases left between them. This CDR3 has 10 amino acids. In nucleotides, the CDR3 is TGCAGTGCTGGACTCAGGGAGCAGTTCTTC. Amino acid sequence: CSAGLREQFF.